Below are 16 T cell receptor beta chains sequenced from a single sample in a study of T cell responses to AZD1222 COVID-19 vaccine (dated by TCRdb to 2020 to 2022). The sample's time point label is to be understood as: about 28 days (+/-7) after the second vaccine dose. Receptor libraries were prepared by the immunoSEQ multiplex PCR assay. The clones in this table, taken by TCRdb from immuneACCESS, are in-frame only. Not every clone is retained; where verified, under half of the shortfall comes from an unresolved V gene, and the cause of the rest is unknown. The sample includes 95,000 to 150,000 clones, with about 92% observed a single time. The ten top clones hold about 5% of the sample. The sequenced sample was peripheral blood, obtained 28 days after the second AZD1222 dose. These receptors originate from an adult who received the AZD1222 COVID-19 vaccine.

The CDR3 region is CASSLRTVETQYF. In DNA form, the CDR3 reads TGCGCCAGCAGCTTGAGGACAGTTGAGACCCAGTACTTC. The chain joins TRBV5-1 to TRBJ2-5, with a weak D call TRBD1 (6 bases). This CDR3 region has 13 residues. In germline, CDR1 is SGHRS, CDR2 YFSETQ. V dropped 1 base and J dropped 5 bases, with 9 bases sitting between them.

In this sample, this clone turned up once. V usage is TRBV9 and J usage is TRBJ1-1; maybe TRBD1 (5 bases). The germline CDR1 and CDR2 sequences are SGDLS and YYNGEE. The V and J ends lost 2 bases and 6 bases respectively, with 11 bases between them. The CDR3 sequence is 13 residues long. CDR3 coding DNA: TGTGCCAGCAGCGTCGGGGCTTACGCTGAAGCTTTCTTT. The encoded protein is CASSVGAYAEAFF.

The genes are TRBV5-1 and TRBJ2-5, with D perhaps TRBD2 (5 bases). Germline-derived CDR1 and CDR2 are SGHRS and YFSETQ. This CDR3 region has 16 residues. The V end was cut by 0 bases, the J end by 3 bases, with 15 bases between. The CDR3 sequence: CASSLANGLLKETQYF. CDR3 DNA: TGCGCCAGCAGCTTGGCCAACGGACTTCTAAAAGAGACCCAGTACTTC.

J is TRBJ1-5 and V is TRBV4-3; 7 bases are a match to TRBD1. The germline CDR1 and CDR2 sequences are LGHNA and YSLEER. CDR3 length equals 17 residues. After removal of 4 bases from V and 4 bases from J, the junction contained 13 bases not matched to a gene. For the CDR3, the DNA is TGCGCCAGCAGCCCCTTTGCCGGGACAGAGAATAATCAGCCCCAGCATTTT. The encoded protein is CASSPFAGTENNQPQHF.

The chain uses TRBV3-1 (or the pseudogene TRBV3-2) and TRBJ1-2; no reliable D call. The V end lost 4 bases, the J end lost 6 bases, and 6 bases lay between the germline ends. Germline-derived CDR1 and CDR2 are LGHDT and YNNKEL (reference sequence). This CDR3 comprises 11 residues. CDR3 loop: CASSRGHGYTF. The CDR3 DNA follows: TGTGCCAGCAGCCGAGGGCATGGCTACACCTTC.

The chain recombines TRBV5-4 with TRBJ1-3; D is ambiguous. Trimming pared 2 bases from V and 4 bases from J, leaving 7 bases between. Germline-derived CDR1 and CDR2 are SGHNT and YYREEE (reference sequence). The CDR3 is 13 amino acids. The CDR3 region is CASSLNQGNTIYF. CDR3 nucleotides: TGTGCCAGCAGCTTAAATCAAGGAAACACCATATATTTT.

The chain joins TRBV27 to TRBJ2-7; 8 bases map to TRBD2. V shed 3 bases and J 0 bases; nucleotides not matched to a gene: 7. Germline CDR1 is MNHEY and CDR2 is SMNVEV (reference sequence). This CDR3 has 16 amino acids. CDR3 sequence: CASSLSLAGLSYEQYF. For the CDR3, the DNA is TGTGCCAGCAGTTTGAGTTTAGCGGGACTCTCCTACGAGCAGTACTTC.

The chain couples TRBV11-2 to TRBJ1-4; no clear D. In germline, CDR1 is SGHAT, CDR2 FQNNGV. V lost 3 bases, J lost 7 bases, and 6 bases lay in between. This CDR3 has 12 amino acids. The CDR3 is CASSFSGEKLFF. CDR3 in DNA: TGTGCCAGCAGCTTTTCGGGTGAAAAACTGTTTTTT.

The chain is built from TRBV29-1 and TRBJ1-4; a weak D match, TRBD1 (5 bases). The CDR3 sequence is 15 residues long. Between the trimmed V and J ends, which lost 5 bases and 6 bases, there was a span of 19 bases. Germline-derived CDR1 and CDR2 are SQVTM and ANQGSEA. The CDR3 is CSVRTGGKIYEKLFF. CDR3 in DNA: TGCAGCGTTAGAACCGGGGGTAAAATATATGAAAAACTGTTTTTT. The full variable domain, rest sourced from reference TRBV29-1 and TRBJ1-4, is SAVISQKPSRDICQRGTSLTIQCQVDSQVTMMFWYRQQPGQSLTLIATANQGSEATYESGFVIDKFPISRPNLTFSTLTVSNMSPEDSSIYLCSVRTGGKIYEKLFFGSGTQLSVL.

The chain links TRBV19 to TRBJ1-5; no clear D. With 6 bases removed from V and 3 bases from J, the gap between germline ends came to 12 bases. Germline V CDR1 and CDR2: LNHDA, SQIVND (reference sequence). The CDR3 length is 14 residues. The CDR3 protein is CASRSVDLNQPQHF. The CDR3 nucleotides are TGTGCCAGTAGATCAGTAGATCTCAATCAGCCCCAGCATTTT. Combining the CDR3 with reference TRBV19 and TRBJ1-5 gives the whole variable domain DGGITQSPKYLFRKEGQNVTLSCEQNLNHDAMYWYRQDPGQGLRLIYYSQIVNDFQKGDIAEGYSVSREKKESFPLTVTSAQKNPTAFYLCASRSVDLNQPQHFGDGTRLSIL.

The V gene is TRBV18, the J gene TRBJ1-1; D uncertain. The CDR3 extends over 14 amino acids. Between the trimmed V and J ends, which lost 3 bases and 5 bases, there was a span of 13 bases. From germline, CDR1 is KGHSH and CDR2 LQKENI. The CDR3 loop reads CASSPEGGSTEAFF. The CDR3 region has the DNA TGTGCCAGCTCACCGGAGGGTGGCTCAACTGAAGCTTTCTTT. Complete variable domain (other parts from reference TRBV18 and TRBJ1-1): NAGVMQNPRHLVRRRGQEARLRCSPMKGHSHVYWYRQLPEEGLKFMVYLQKENIIDESGMPKERFSAEFPKEGPSILRIQQVVRGDSAAYFCASSPEGGSTEAFFGQGTRLTVV.

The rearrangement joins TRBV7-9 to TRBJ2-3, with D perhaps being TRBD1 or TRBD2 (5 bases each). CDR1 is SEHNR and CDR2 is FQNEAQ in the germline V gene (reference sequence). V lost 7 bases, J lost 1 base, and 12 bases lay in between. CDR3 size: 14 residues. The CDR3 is CASTLGAGTDTQYF. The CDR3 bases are TGTGCCAGCACCCTCGGGGCGGGCACAGATACGCAGTATTTT.

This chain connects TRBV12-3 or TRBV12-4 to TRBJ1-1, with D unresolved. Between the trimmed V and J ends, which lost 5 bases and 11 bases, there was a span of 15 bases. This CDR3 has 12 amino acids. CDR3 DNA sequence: TGTGCCAGCAGTCGTTCCGAAGAAAAGGCTTTCTTT. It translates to CASSRSEEKAFF.

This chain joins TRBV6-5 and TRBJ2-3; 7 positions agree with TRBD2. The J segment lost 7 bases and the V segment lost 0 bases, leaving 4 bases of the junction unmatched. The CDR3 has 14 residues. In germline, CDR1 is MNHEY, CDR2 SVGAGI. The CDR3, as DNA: TGTGCCAGCAGTTACTCGGTTAGCGGGTATACGCAGTATTTT. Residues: CASSYSVSGYTQYF.

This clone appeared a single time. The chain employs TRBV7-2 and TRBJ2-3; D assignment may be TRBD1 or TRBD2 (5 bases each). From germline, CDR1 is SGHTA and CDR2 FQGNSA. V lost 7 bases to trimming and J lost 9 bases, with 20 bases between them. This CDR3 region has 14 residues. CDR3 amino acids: CASTPLSGTQTQYF. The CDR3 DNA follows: TGTGCCAGCACGCCGCTCTCCGGGACGCAAACGCAGTATTTT.

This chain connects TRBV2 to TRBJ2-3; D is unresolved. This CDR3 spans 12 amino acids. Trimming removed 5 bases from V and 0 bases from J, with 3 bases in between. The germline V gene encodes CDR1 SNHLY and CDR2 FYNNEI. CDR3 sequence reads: CASSLSTDTQYF. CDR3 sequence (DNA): TGTGCCAGCAGTCTTAGCACAGATACGCAGTATTTT.